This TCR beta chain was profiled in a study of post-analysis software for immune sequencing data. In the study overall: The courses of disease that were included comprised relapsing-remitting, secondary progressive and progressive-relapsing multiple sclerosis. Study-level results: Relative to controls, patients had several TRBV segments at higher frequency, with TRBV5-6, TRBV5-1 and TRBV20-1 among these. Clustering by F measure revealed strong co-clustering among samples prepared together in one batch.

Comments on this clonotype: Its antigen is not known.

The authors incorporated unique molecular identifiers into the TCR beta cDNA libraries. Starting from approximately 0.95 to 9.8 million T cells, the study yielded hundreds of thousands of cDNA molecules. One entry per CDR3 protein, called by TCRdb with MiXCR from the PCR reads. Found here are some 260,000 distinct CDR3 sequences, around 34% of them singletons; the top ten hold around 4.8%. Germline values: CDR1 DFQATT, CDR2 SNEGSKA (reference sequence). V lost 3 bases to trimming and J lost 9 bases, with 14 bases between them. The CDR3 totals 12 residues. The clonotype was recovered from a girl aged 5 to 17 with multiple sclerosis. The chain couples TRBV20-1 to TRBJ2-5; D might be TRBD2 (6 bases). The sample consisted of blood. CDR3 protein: CSARDTVAAQYF. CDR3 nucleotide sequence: TGCAGTGCTAGGGATACGGTAGCGGCCCAGTACTTC.